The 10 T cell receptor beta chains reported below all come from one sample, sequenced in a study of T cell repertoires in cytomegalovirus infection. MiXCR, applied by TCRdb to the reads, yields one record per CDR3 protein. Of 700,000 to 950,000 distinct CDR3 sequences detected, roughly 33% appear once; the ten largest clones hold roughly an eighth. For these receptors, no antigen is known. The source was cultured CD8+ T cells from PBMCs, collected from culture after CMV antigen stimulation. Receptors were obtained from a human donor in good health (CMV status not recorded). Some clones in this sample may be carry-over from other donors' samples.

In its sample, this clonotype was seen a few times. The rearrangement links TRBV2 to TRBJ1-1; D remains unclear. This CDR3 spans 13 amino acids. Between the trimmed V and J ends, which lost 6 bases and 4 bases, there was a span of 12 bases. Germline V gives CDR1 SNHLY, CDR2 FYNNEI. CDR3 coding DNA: TGTGCCAGCAGGGCTCTAGGTGGCACTGAAGCTTTCTTT. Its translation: CASRALGGTEAFF.

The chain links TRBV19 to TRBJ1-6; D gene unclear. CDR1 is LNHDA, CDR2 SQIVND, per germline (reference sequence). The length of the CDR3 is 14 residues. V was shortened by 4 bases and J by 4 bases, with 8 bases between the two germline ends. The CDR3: CASSTREYNSPLHF. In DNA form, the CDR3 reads TGTGCCAGTAGTACCCGGGAATATAATTCACCCCTCCACTTT.

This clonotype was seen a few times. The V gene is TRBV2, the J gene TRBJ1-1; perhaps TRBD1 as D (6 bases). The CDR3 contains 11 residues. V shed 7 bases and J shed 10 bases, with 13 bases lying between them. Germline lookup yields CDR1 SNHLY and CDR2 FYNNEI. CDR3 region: CASITAQGAFF. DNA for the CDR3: TGTGCCAGCATTACAGCACAGGGAGCTTTCTTT.

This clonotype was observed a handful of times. CDR3 sequence: CASSSTWGRTEAFF. In nucleotides, the CDR3 is TGTGCCAGCAGTTCGACCTGGGGCAGGACTGAAGCTTTCTTT. The V call is TRBV6-5, the J call TRBJ1-1; D may be TRBD1 (5 bases). Germline V gene data show CDR1 as MNHEY and CDR2 as SVGAGI. V lost 4 bases and J lost 5, with 14 bases in between. CDR3 length equals 14 residues.

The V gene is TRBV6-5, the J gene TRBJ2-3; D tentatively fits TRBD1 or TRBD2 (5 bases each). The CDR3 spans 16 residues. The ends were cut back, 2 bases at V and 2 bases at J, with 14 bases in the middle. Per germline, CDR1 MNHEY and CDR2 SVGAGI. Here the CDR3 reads CASSYDRDRYTDTQYF. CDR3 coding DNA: TGTGCCAGCAGTTACGATCGGGACCGTTACACAGATACGCAGTATTTT.

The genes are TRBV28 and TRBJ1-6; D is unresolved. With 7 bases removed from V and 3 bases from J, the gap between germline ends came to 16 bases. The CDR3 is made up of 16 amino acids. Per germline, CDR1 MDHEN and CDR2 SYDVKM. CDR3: CASTPVGRGYNSPLHF. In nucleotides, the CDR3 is TGTGCCAGCACCCCAGTAGGGAGAGGCTATAATTCACCCCTCCACTTT.

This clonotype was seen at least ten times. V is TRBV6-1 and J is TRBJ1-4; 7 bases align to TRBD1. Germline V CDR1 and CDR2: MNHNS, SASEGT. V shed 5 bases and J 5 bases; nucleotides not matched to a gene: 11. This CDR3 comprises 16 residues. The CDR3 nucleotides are TGTGCCAGCAGTCCTAGACCGGGACAGCGCAATGAAAAACTGTTTTTT. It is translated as CASSPRPGQRNEKLFF.

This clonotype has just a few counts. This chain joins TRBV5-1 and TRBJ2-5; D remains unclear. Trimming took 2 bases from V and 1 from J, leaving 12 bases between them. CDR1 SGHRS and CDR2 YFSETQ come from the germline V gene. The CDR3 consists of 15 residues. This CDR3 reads CASSFGPLGQETQYF. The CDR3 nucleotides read TGCGCCAGCAGCTTCGGACCCCTCGGCCAAGAGACCCAGTACTTC.

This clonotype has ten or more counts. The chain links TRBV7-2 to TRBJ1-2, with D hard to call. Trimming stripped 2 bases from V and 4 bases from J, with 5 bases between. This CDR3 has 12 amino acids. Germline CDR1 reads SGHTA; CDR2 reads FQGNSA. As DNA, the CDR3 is TGTGCCAGCAGCTTACCTGGCTATGGCTACACCTTC. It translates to CASSLPGYGYTF.

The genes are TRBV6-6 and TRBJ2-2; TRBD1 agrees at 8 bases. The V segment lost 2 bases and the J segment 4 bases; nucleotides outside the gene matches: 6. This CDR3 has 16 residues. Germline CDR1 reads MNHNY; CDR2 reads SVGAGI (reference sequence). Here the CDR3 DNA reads TGTGCCAGCAGTTACCTGACAGGGGCGAGCACCGGGGAGCTGTTTTTT. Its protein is CASSYLTGASTGELFF.